Listed here are 24 T cell receptor beta chains from one sample, sequenced in a study of cytomegalovirus exposure and HLA in healthy donors. PCR was performed using 60 Vbeta and 13 Jbeta primers. Sequenced by immunoSEQ multiplex PCR; TCRdb stores in-frame clones only, minus some. This sample has under 200,000 clones, with roughly 80% found just once. Sequenced material: PBMCs. These receptors came from a man aged 55 to 69 in good health and CMV-seronegative.

The V and J genes are TRBV11-2 and TRBJ2-2; 7 bases match TRBD1. This CDR3 contains 18 residues. Germline assignment: CDR1 SGHAT and CDR2 FQNNGV. Trimming cost V 2 bases and J 0 bases; bases outside gene matches: 9. The CDR3 region is CASSLRQSTGANTGELFF. The CDR3 DNA follows: TGTGCCAGCAGCTTACGCCAGAGCACAGGGGCGAACACCGGGGAGCTGTTTTTT.

This sequence joins TRBV4-1 and TRBJ1-3; maybe TRBD1 (5 bases). CDR1 is MGHRA, CDR2 YSYEKL, per germline. The germline V and J ends were trimmed by 0 bases and 2 bases, with 8 bases remaining between them. The CDR3 sequence is 15 residues long. The CDR3 nucleotides read TGCGCCAGCAGCCAAGAGACAGCTACTGGAAACACCATATATTTT. Translated: CASSQETATGNTIYF.

The chain is built from TRBV5-8 and TRBJ2-4; 8 bases agree with TRBD2. Germline trimming cut 4 bases from V and 0 bases from J; bases unmatched to any gene: 12. CDR1 is SGHTS, CDR2 YDEGEE, per germline. The CDR3 consists of 18 residues. The CDR3: CASSPAGAVLIAKNIQYF. DNA of the CDR3: TGTGCCAGCAGCCCAGCGGGGGCGGTCCTTATAGCCAAAAACATTCAGTACTTC.

CDR3 in DNA: TGTGCCAGTTTAGCGGGAGGGCCGCGGGAGACCCAGTACTTC. Its translation is CASLAGGPRETQYF. The gene calls are TRBV28 and TRBJ2-5, with TRBD2 identical over 11 bases. The CDR3 extends over 14 amino acids. Germline-derived CDR1 and CDR2 are MDHEN and SYDVKM. The V and J ends lost 9 bases and 5 bases, in that order; junction bases with no gene match: 8.

The chain joins TRBV18 to TRBJ2-6; D possibly corresponds to TRBD1 (6 bases). Trimming took 4 bases from V and 0 from J, leaving 13 bases between them. The CDR3 sequence is 17 residues long. Looked up from germline, CDR1 is KGHSH and CDR2 is LQKENI. In DNA form, the CDR3 reads TGTGCCAGCTCACATCCGGGGACAAGCTCTGGGGCCAACGTCCTGACTTTC. Translating gives CASSHPGTSSGANVLTF.

The chain uses TRBV5-1 and TRBJ2-3, with 9 bases that match TRBD1. Germline V gene data show CDR1 as SGHRS and CDR2 as YFSETQ. V shed 1 base, J shed 1 base, and the junction held 7 bases outside the gene matches. The CDR3 sequence is 17 residues long. The CDR3 DNA follows: TGCGCCAGCAGCTTGAAACAGGGGGCAGAGGGCACAGATACGCAGTATTTT. Protein sequence: CASSLKQGAEGTDTQYF.

J is TRBJ1-1 and V is TRBV30, with D possibly TRBD1 on 6 matching bases. Trimming cost V 2 bases and J 3 bases, with 13 bases left between them. This CDR3 is built from 14 residues. The V gene's germline CDR1 is GTSNPN and CDR2 SVGIG (reference sequence). The chain's CDR3 is CAWSPGAPDTEAFF. The CDR3 bases are TGTGCCTGGAGTCCAGGGGCGCCGGACACTGAAGCTTTCTTT. Based on the CDR3 plus reference TRBV30 and TRBJ1-1, the full variable domain is SQTIHQWPATLVQPVGSPLSLECTVEGTSNPNLYWYRQAAGRGLQLLFYSVGIGQISSEVPQNLSASRPQDRQFILSSKKLLLSDSGFYLCAWSPGAPDTEAFFGQGTRLTVV.

The gene calls are TRBV4-1 and TRBJ2-3; D might be TRBD2 (5 bases). Trimming removed 0 bases from V and 6 bases from J, with 7 bases in between. Germline values: CDR1 MGHRA, CDR2 YSYEKL. The length of the CDR3 is 13 residues. CDR3 sequence reads: CASSQDRRDTQYF. The CDR3 coding sequence is TGCGCCAGCAGCCAAGATAGGAGGGATACGCAGTATTTT.

This sequence joins TRBV6-5 and TRBJ1-1, with D unresolved. Trimming took 2 bases from V and 1 from J, leaving 8 bases between them. Germline CDR1 and CDR2: MNHEY and SVGAGI. The CDR3 is 14 residues long. The CDR3, as DNA: TGTGCCAGCAGTTACGGTCTAGAGAACACTGAAGCTTTCTTT. This encodes CASSYGLENTEAFF.

This clone was seen repeatedly, ten times or more. The chain combines TRBV27 with TRBJ2-7; D gene unclear. Germline values: CDR1 MNHEY, CDR2 SMNVEV (reference sequence). CDR3 size: 11 residues. The V gene lost 4 bases and the J gene lost 5 bases, with 6 bases spanning the gap. CDR3 loop: CASSSVHEQYF. The CDR3 nucleotides read TGTGCCAGCAGTTCCGTCCACGAGCAGTACTTC.

V gene TRBV27 combines with J gene TRBJ2-5; D may be TRBD2 (6 bases). Per germline, CDR1 MNHEY and CDR2 SMNVEV (reference sequence). With 2 bases removed from V and 0 bases from J, the gap between germline ends came to 10 bases. This CDR3 is 15 amino acids long. In DNA form, the CDR3 reads TGTGCCAGCAGTTTAGGAGGGGTAAACCAAGAGACCCAGTACTTC. This sequence encodes CASSLGGVNQETQYF.

This chain links TRBV30 with TRBJ2-7, with 7 bases matching TRBD2. This CDR3 is built from 15 residues. The V segment lost 0 bases and the J segment 4 bases; nucleotides outside the gene matches: 9. The germline V gene has CDR1 GTSNPN and CDR2 SVGIG (reference sequence). The CDR3 reads CAWSVDGGSQYEQYF. As DNA, the CDR3 is TGTGCCTGGAGTGTAGATGGCGGGAGCCAATACGAGCAGTACTTC.

The chain recombines TRBV5-8 with TRBJ1-1; D is unclear. Trimming stripped 4 bases from V and 4 bases from J, with 5 bases between. The germline V gene encodes CDR1 SGHTS and CDR2 YDEGEE. The CDR3 has 11 amino acids. CDR3 DNA: TGTGCCAGCAGCCCCATCACTGAAGCTTTCTTT. It translates to CASSPITEAFF. Supplemented by reference TRBV5-8 and TRBJ1-1, the full variable domain reads EAGVTQSPTHLIKTRGQQATLRCSPISGHTSVYWYQQALGLGLQFLLWYDEGEERNRGNFPPRFSGRQFPNYSSELNVNALELEDSALYLCASSPITEAFFGQGTRLTVV.

J is TRBJ2-7 and V is TRBV13; 9 bases are shared with TRBD1. Germline CDR1 and CDR2: PRHDT and FYEKMQ (reference sequence). The CDR3 has 14 amino acids. Losses at the gene ends were 6 bases for V and 0 bases for J; bases not matched to a gene: 3. CDR3 nucleotide sequence: TGTGCCAGCAGGTCGGGACAGGGCTCCTACGAGCAGTACTTC. Translation gives CASRSGQGSYEQYF.

The CDR3 DNA is TGTGCCAGCAGCTATCCCTCCCCCTACAATGAGCAGTTCTTC. It yields the protein CASSYPSPYNEQFF. This chain connects TRBV7-9 to TRBJ2-1, with unresolved D. Between the trimmed V and J ends, which lost 4 bases and 2 bases, there was a span of 9 bases. CDR1 and CDR2 from the germline V gene are SEHNR and FQNEAQ (reference sequence). The CDR3 extends over 14 amino acids.

V and J are TRBV5-5 and TRBJ1-2; D might be TRBD1 (6 bases). The germline V gene encodes CDR1 SGHKS and CDR2 YYEKEE (reference sequence). CDR3 length: 14 amino acids. V dropped 4 bases and J dropped 1 base, with 11 bases sitting between them. The CDR3 sequence is CASSRADSNYGYTF. The CDR3, as DNA: TGTGCCAGCAGCCGGGCGGACAGTAACTATGGCTACACCTTC.

The chain carries TRBV4-1 and TRBJ2-2; D is unclear. CDR3 size: 13 residues. The V gene lost 1 base and the J gene lost 5 bases, with 5 bases spanning the gap. Germline CDR1 and CDR2: MGHRA and YSYEKL. The CDR3 nucleotides are TGCGCCAGCAGCCAAGTTAGAACCGGGGAGCTGTTTTTT. Translation: CASSQVRTGELFF.

CDR3 protein: CASSVGGGDTQYF. The CDR3 region has the DNA TGTGCCAGCAGCGTAGGGGGAGGAGATACGCAGTATTTT. This chain connects TRBV9 to TRBJ2-3, with D tentatively TRBD2 (6 bases). Germline V CDR1 and CDR2: SGDLS, YYNGEE. The ends were cut back, 0 bases at V and 5 bases at J, with 7 bases in the middle. The CDR3 is 13 residues long.

The chain employs TRBV19 and TRBJ1-1; D ambiguous. CDR3 length equals 17 residues. Per the germline V gene, CDR1 is LNHDA and CDR2 is SQIVND (reference sequence). V was cut by 2 bases and J by 1 base, with 17 bases left in between. The CDR3, as DNA: TGTGCCAGTAGTATACCACGCGGGCGGAAAGCGAACACTGAAGCTTTCTTT. Translated, it gives CASSIPRGRKANTEAFF.

The chain joins TRBV2 to TRBJ2-7; the match to TRBD2 covers 7 bases. Germline trimming cut 3 bases from V and 5 bases from J; bases unmatched to any gene: 10. Germline CDR1 SNHLY, CDR2 FYNNEI. The CDR3 sequence is 15 residues long. The CDR3 reads CASSDPTPGGDEQYF. The DNA of the CDR3 is TGTGCCAGCAGTGATCCAACCCCGGGGGGAGACGAGCAGTACTTC.

The genes are TRBV11-1 and TRBJ1-6; 9 nucleotides agree with TRBD1. Trimming took 4 bases from V and 8 from J; bases not matched to a gene: 3. CDR3 length: 14 amino acids. Per the germline V gene, CDR1 is SGHAT and CDR2 is FQDESV (reference sequence). As DNA, the CDR3 is TGTGCCAGCAGCTCCCGGGACAGGGATTCACCCCTCCACTTT. Amino acids: CASSSRDRDSPLHF.

The rearrangement joins TRBV19 to TRBJ1-4, with 9 nucleotides matching TRBD1. CDR1 is LNHDA, CDR2 SQIVND, per germline (reference sequence). V shed 5 bases and J 6 bases; nucleotides not matched to a gene: 7. The CDR3 length is 15 residues. CDR3 protein: CASSGQGIRYEKLFF. The CDR3 DNA reads TGTGCCAGTAGTGGACAGGGGATTCGTTATGAAAAACTGTTTTTT. Combining the CDR3 with reference TRBV19 and TRBJ1-4 gives the whole variable domain DGGITQSPKYLFRKEGQNVTLSCEQNLNHDAMYWYRQDPGQGLRLIYYSQIVNDFQKGDIAEGYSVSREKKESFPLTVTSAQKNPTAFYLCASSGQGIRYEKLFFGSGTQLSVL.

The chain recombines TRBV6-5 with TRBJ1-6; TRBD1 is a possible D gene (5 bases). The germline CDR1 and CDR2 sequences are MNHEY and SVGAGI. Trimming cost V 6 bases and J 8 bases, with 14 bases left between them. This CDR3 has 14 residues. The CDR3 loop reads CASSRQGLHSPLHF. CDR3 DNA sequence: TGTGCCAGCAGCCGCCAGGGTCTCCATTCACCCCTCCACTTT.

The gene calls are TRBV4-2 and TRBJ1-5; possible D gene TRBD1, 5 bases. Germline lookup yields CDR1 LGHNA and CDR2 YNFKEQ. The CDR3 runs 13 residues. The germline V and J ends were trimmed by 1 base and 6 bases, with 7 bases remaining between them. DNA for the CDR3: TGTGCCAGCAGCCAAGCTCAGGGTCAGCCCCAGCATTTT. Translation: CASSQAQGQPQHF.